This T cell receptor beta chain was retrieved from a study of identical twins (dated by TCRdb to about 2016). Regarding the complete study: The study deep-sequenced TCR alpha and beta repertoires from monozygotic twins, unrelated adults of various ages and cord blood to test whether fetal clonotypes persist. To rule out contamination, replicate twin experiments were performed at different times with different library preparation protocols. Results the study describes overall, beyond this receptor: Zero-insertion analyses could be partly confounded by invariant T cells such as MAIT and iNKT, though diverse VJ usage argued against such confounding for most clonotypes. Because the same donors could not be followed over many years, the conclusions depended on cross-sectional statistical analysis. The excess sharing between twins in beta out-of-frame sequences was weaker because fewer shared sequences reduced the signal-to-noise ratio. Compared with coincidental sharing between unrelated individuals, out-of-frame TCR alpha sequences shared between twins had an excess of sequences with low generation probability. Recombination models systematically underestimated out-of-frame TCR alpha sharing in monozygotic twins but agreed with sharing between unrelated individuals. Fewer insertions were carried by abundant cord blood beta clonotypes, a similar but weaker trend appeared in young adult naive repertoires, and no such trend appeared in memory repertoires.

This clonotype was observed at least ten times. What antigen it recognizes has not been identified. There are no base qualities to consult, and no much larger clone falls within one base. Per the germline V gene (reference sequence), DFQATT is the CDR1 and SNEGSKA is the CDR2. Here V drops 4 bases and J drops 6 bases, and the junction holds 3 bases not matched to any gene. CDR3 length: 12 amino acids, cysteine to phenylalanine. Left in the record is the CDR3 DNA by itself, 36 bases read in frame from the first base. Only healthy Caucasian donors were included. The researchers also sequenced three unrelated adults who were not twins: a male aged 18 to 29, a male aged 50 to 59, and a female aged 50 to 59. Miltenyi CD45RO+ enrichment and human naive T-cell isolation kits were used to isolate memory (CD45RO+) and naive T cells from PBMC. Receptor libraries were prepared by 5' RACE. Sequencing took place on an Illumina HiSeq 2000. Template switching introduced a universal primer binding site; the final cDNA contained a unique molecular identifier, enabling accurate counting of TCR cDNA molecules. Specific primers in the conserved constant-segment region were used to synthesize first-strand cDNA for the TCR alpha and beta chains. To control for contamination, each cDNA library was double barcoded with a SMART-Mk sample barcode plus Illumina barcodes. Two successive PCR steps introduced TruSeq adapter sequences along with Illumina sample barcodes. The TCR alpha and beta cDNA libraries were sequenced on the Illumina HiSeq platform using custom primers. On the study's bioinformatics: Raw reads were processed with MiGEC to extract unique molecular identifiers, and MiXCR was used to determine CDR3 positions. For each individual, recombination models were inferred using an EM algorithm with the repgenHMM and IGoR tools. Shared clonotypes were analyzed with the tcR package in R, and sharing was normalized by the product of cloneset sizes. To study raw recombination without the effects of thymic and clonal selection, out-of-frame nonproductive sequences were analyzed. The public reads were reprocessed in TCRdb via fastp at Q25 and MiXCR, keeping in-frame beta chains. Rows with one shared CDR3 protein collapse into an entry with the most common genes and DNA. For this entry, the V and J calls and clone size follow TCRdb and not the study's own pipeline. The sample includes approximately 670,000 distinct CDR3 sequences, with around 6% observed a single time. About 1.8% of the sample rests with the top ten.

Input material: naive T cells sorted from blood. The meaning of the sample's cell subset or site label: cells isolated with a human naive T-cell isolation kit. The V and J segments used are TRBV20-1 and TRBJ2-1; TRBD1 lines up with 7 middle nucleotides. This clonotype originated in a man aged 18-30 years in good health. CDR3 loop: CSATDRFNEQFF. The bases are TGCAGTGCTACGGACAGGTTCAATGAGCAGTTCTTC.